This passage covers 26 T cell receptor beta chains from one sample sequenced in a study of T-cell reconstitution after alpha-beta-depleted transplantation in children. TCRbeta library construction was performed incorporating unique molecular identifiers. TCRdb ran MiXCR on the PCR reads and lists one entry per CDR3 protein. Seen here are around 600,000 distinct CDR3 sequences, more than 20% observed once, and the top ten hold roughly 15%. The source was PBMCs, mostly from graft donor cells, collected 360 days after TCRalphabeta/CD19-depleted stem cell transplant. The receptors originated from a boy less than two years old who had a stem cell transplant for acute myeloid leukemia, so the T cells may come from the graft donor.

CDR3 in DNA: TGTGCCAGCAGTTTAAGGGAGGGGGCGCGCTATAATTCACCCCTCCACTTT. Translated, it gives CASSLREGARYNSPLHF. This sequence joins TRBV27 and TRBJ1-6; 7 bases map to TRBD1. CDR1 and CDR2 (germline): MNHEY, SMNVEV (reference sequence). With V trimmed by 2 bases and J by 3 bases, 7 bases remained unmatched. This CDR3 spans 17 amino acids.

This clonotype appeared many times. The chain joins TRBV28 to TRBJ2-4, with D perhaps TRBD1 (5 bases). Germline CDR1 is MDHEN and CDR2 is SYDVKM. V was trimmed by 3 bases and J by 2 bases, leaving 14 bases between them. This CDR3 region has 16 residues. The CDR3 DNA sequence: TGTGCCAGCAGTTTGGGTGGGCAGGGATCCAAAAACATTCAGTACTTC. Translation: CASSLGGQGSKNIQYF.

Regarding this clonotype: It is unclear where the CDR3 begins or ends on the DNA, so no DNA is shown, and the CDR3 is as TCRdb lists it. The J gene is TRBJ2-2, the V gene TRBV5-5; the table's D gene call, TRBD1, was not cross checked with the DNA. Germline V lookup: CDR1 SGHKS, CDR2 YYEKEE (reference sequence). The CDR3 is 15 residues long, counting both termini. The CDR3 sequence: CASLRRQGTPGSCFF.

This clonotype was found many times. The chain employs TRBV20-1 and TRBJ2-1; 10 bases are a match to TRBD2. The germline V gene encodes CDR1 DFQATT and CDR2 SNEGSKA (reference sequence). V was pared by 3 bases and J by 4 bases, with 6 bases of the junction left unmatched. CDR3 length equals 15 residues. The chain's CDR3 is CSASNLAGVYNEQFF. The CDR3 DNA reads as TGCAGTGCTAGCAATCTAGCGGGGGTTTACAATGAGCAGTTCTTC.

This clonotype showed up many times. The chain couples TRBV20-1 to TRBJ2-7; a possible D gene is TRBD1 (6 bases). V was pared by 0 bases and J by 2 bases, with 8 bases between. The CDR3 runs 13 residues. The germline CDR1 and CDR2 sequences are DFQATT and SNEGSKA (reference sequence). The CDR3 nucleotides read TGCAGTGCTAGAGAGACAGGCACCTACGAGCAGTACGTC. Protein sequence: CSARETGTYEQYV.

This clonotype was detected a few times. A much larger clone differs by one base, so this may be a read error. The V gene is TRBV20-1, the J gene TRBJ2-3, with D perhaps being TRBD1 or TRBD2 (5 bases each). The CDR3 contains 16 residues. Germline V gene sequence: CDR1 DFQATT, CDR2 SNEGSKA (reference sequence). CDR3 DNA sequence: TGCTGTGCTAGGGGACGGCGGTCCCCACCCACAGATACGCAGTATTTT. This gives the protein CCARGRRSPPTDTQYF.

This clonotype has ten or more counts. The chain uses TRBV28 and TRBJ2-1; weak D call: TRBD2 (6 bases). This CDR3 is built from 15 residues. Germline CDR1 MDHEN, CDR2 SYDVKM. V gave up 3 bases and J gave up 1 base, with 10 bases separating them. The CDR3 coding sequence is TGTGCCAGCAGTTTCACGGCGGGGTCCTACAATGAGCAGTTCTTC. This encodes CASSFTAGSYNEQFF.

For the CDR3, the DNA is TGTGCCAGCAGTTTAACACAGAAACCCTACGAGCAGTACGTC. Amino acids: CASSLTQKPYEQYV. The chain combines TRBV12-3 or TRBV12-4 with TRBJ2-7; the D is unclear. Between the trimmed V and J ends, which lost 2 bases and 2 bases, there was a span of 10 bases. The CDR3 has 14 residues.

In its sample, this clonotype was seen a few times. The V and J genes are TRBV15 and TRBJ2-2; 7 bases are a match to TRBD2. CDR3 length equals 17 residues. Germline CDR1 is LNHNV and CDR2 is YYDKDF (reference sequence). V shed 0 bases, J shed 4 bases, and the junction held 8 bases outside the gene matches. The DNA of the CDR3 is TGTGCCACCAGCAGAGATTCGGCGGGGGTCCTCACCGGGGAGCTGTTTTTT. It is translated as CATSRDSAGVLTGELFF.

This clonotype was seen many times. The genes are TRBV29-1 and TRBJ1-1, with D tentatively TRBD1 (5 bases). Germline assignment: CDR1 SQVTM and CDR2 ANQGSEA. The CDR3 is made up of 14 amino acids. V shed 1 base and J shed 8 bases, with 17 bases lying between them. The CDR3 nucleotides are TGCAGCGTTGAAGTGATAAGGGGCGTGAAGGAAGCTTTCTTT. Encoded protein: CSVEVIRGVKEAFF.

In this sample, this clonotype turned up many times. This rearrangement joins TRBV5-1 to TRBJ2-2, with a weak D call TRBD2 (5 bases). Trimming took 3 bases from V and 0 from J, leaving 15 bases between them. This CDR3 has 17 amino acids. Germline values: CDR1 SGHRS, CDR2 YFSETQ. In nucleotides, the CDR3 is TGCGCCAGCAGCTCCGGGGTGACACGGTCGAACACCGGGGAGCTGTTTTTT. As protein: CASSSGVTRSNTGELFF.

This clonotype appeared many times. The chain is built from TRBV28 and TRBJ2-5, with a weak D call TRBD1 (6 bases). The CDR3 has 14 amino acids. CDR1 MDHEN and CDR2 SYDVKM come from the germline V gene. V was pared by 5 bases and J by 2 bases, with 12 bases between. CDR3 amino acids: CASSTIQGQETQYF. The CDR3 nucleotides are TGTGCCAGCAGTACGATACAGGGTCAAGAGACCCAGTACTTC.

This clonotype has ten or more counts. This rearrangement joins TRBV12-5 to TRBJ1-6; D is undetermined. Germline V gene data show CDR1 as LGHNT and CDR2 as FRNRAP. The CDR3 is 13 residues long. The DNA for the CDR3 is TGTGCGAGCACGATATCCCCTTATTCACCCCTCCACTTT. This translates into CASTISPYSPLHF.

This clonotype was seen ten or more times. The chain joins TRBV27 to TRBJ2-1, with TRBD2 matching over 15 bases. CDR1 and CDR2 from the germline V gene are MNHEY and SMNVEV (reference sequence). The CDR3 has 15 residues. The V segment lost 3 bases and the J segment 10 bases; nucleotides outside the gene matches: 4. The CDR3, as DNA: TGTGCCAGCAGTTTCCCCGGGACTAGCGGGGGGGAGCAGTTCTTC. It specifies CASSFPGTSGGEQFF.

This clonotype was seen a few times. V gene TRBV4-2 combines with J gene TRBJ2-6, with TRBD2 as a possible D gene (5 bases). The CDR3 runs 19 residues. The germline V gene encodes CDR1 LGHNA and CDR2 YNFKEQ. The germline V and J ends were trimmed by 0 bases and 0 bases, with 15 bases remaining between them. Here the CDR3 DNA reads TGTGCCAGCAGCCAAGATATTCCCCTCGGGAACTCTGGGGCCAACGTCCTGACTTTC. This encodes CASSQDIPLGNSGANVLTF.

This clonotype was counted a few times. The chain couples TRBV5-6 to TRBJ2-1, with D hard to call. The CDR3 runs 13 residues. Germline lookup yields CDR1 SGHDT and CDR2 YYEEEE. V was pared by 7 bases and J by 5 bases, with 13 bases between. CDR3 sequence reads: CASRLRRDNEQFF. The CDR3 DNA reads TGTGCCAGCCGACTGCGTAGGGACAATGAGCAGTTCTTC.

This clonotype has a handful of counts. V gene TRBV12-3 or TRBV12-4 combines with J gene TRBJ2-3, with 7 bases lining up with TRBD2. V lost 6 bases, J lost 6 bases, and 9 bases stayed unmatched. CDR3 length: 14 residues. The CDR3, as DNA: TGTGCCAGCAGCCATCTGGGACTACATGATACGCAGTATTTT. Amino acid sequence: CASSHLGLHDTQYF.

The rearrangement uses TRBV5-1 and TRBJ2-2, with no clear D. CDR3 length equals 15 residues. Germline V lookup: CDR1 SGHRS, CDR2 YFSETQ. Trimming cost V 6 bases and J 1 base, with 13 bases left between them. The CDR3 nucleotides read TGCGCCAGCAATCCGTCGGCAGGGAACACCGGGGAGCTGTTTTTT. The encoded protein is CASNPSAGNTGELFF.

This clonotype was detected ten times or more. The chain recombines TRBV27 with TRBJ2-5, with a tentative D call TRBD1 (5 bases). V lost 1 base to trimming and J lost 2 bases, with 8 bases between them. The CDR3 has 14 amino acids. The germline V gene has CDR1 MNHEY and CDR2 SMNVEV (reference sequence). As DNA, the CDR3 is TGTGCCAGCAGTTTATTGGGGCCGCAAGAGACCCAGTACTTC. The encoded protein is CASSLLGPQETQYF.

The J gene is TRBJ1-5, the V gene TRBV20-1, with a weak D call TRBD1 (5 bases). V was clipped by 6 bases and J by 3 bases, with 15 bases between them. This CDR3 has 14 amino acids. In germline, CDR1 is DFQATT, CDR2 SNEGSKA (reference sequence). CDR3 sequence (DNA): TGCAGTGCGCAGGGCAGGCTATTCAATCAGCCCCAGCATTTT. This encodes CSAQGRLFNQPQHF.

J is TRBJ2-5 and V is TRBV5-5, with TRBD1 matching 8 bases. CDR1 is SGHKS, CDR2 YYEKEE, per germline (reference sequence). The V and J ends lost 4 bases and 5 bases, in that order; junction bases with no gene match: 7. CDR3 size: 14 residues. CDR3 amino acids: CASSIDRGPETQYF. The CDR3 coding sequence is TGTGCCAGCAGCATCGACAGGGGTCCGGAGACCCAGTACTTC.

This clonotype was counted at least ten times. The chain carries TRBV5-6 and TRBJ2-3; D ambiguous. Germline V lookup: CDR1 SGHDT, CDR2 YYEEEE. The CDR3 length is 16 residues. The germline V and J ends were trimmed by 1 base and 2 bases, with 14 bases remaining between them. The CDR3: CASSLLGLTATDTQYF. CDR3 nucleotide sequence: TGTGCCAGCAGCTTGCTGGGTCTTACTGCCACAGATACGCAGTATTTT.

This clonotype was detected only a few times. The chain couples TRBV20-1 to TRBJ2-3, with 9 positions matching TRBD2. CDR1 DFQATT and CDR2 SNEGSKA come from the germline V gene (reference sequence). The CDR3 sequence is 14 residues long. Trimming removed 5 bases from V and 1 base from J; junction bases left unmatched: 4. The CDR3 nucleotides are TGCAGTGCTCCGACTAGCGGCGGCACAGATACGCAGTATTTT. This gives the protein CSAPTSGGTDTQYF.

This clonotype was counted many times. The chain links TRBV7-2 to TRBJ2-7, with TRBD2 identical over 10 bases. This CDR3 has 16 residues. Germline V gene sequence: CDR1 SGHTA, CDR2 FQGNSA. The ends lost 1 base at V and 6 bases at J; junction bases unmatched: 9. This CDR3 reads CASSLVAGGRAAEQYF. DNA for the CDR3: TGTGCCAGCAGCTTAGTAGCGGGGGGTCGTGCTGCCGAGCAGTACTTC.

The sample holds one count of this clonotype. The chain links TRBV4-1 to TRBJ1-1, with 8 bases identical to TRBD1. CDR1 MGHRA and CDR2 YSYEKL come from the germline V gene. J lost 2 bases, V lost 6 bases, and 17 bases had no gene match. The CDR3 extends over 18 amino acids. The chain's CDR3 is CASSHERQGLNLNTEAFF. CDR3 bases: TGCGCCAGCAGTCACGAGAGACAGGGGCTCAACCTTAACACTGAAGCTTTCTTT.

This clonotype appeared many times. The genes are TRBV29-1 and TRBJ2-3, with D perhaps matching TRBD1 (6 bases). Trimming took 6 bases from V and 5 from J, leaving 15 bases between them. Germline V gives CDR1 SQVTM, CDR2 ANQGSEA. The CDR3 consists of 13 residues. As DNA, the CDR3 is TGCAGCGTCACCTACAGGGCGGAAGATACGCAGTATTTT. It encodes CSVTYRAEDTQYF.